Presented here are 20 T cell receptor beta chains from one specimen sequenced in a study of identical twins. Each CDR3 protein gets one entry after TCRdb re-called the 5' RACE reads with MiXCR. The sample carries under 300,000 distinct CDR3 sequences, about an eighth recorded once. The same data also contributed to another study, on yellow fever vaccine responses in identical twins.

The specimen sequenced was memory (CD45RO+) T cells sorted from blood. The source of these receptors is a woman between 18 and 29 years old in good health.

This clonotype was recorded a few times. The rearrangement uses TRBV29-1 and TRBJ2-5; 9 nucleotides align to TRBD2. Germline CDR1 reads SQVTM; CDR2 reads ANQGSEA. This CDR3 comprises 14 residues. V was pared by 5 bases and J by 4 bases, with 8 bases of the junction left unmatched. CDR3 protein: CSVPKRGAGETQYF. The CDR3 DNA is TGCAGCGTTCCGAAGCGGGGGGCGGGAGAGACCCAGTACTTC.

This clonotype was counted many times. This sequence joins TRBV30 and TRBJ2-1, with TRBD2 matching over 10 bases. V dropped 1 base and J dropped 4; count of bases not matched to a gene: 4. This CDR3 contains 15 residues. The germline gives CDR1 GTSNPN, CDR2 SVGIG (reference sequence). CDR3 bases: TGTGCCTGGAGTGGTGGGACTAGCGTGTACAATGAGCAGTTCTTC. This encodes CAWSGGTSVYNEQFF. The complete variable domain, with remaining parts taken from reference TRBV30 and TRBJ2-1, reads SQTIHQWPATLVQPVGSPLSLECTVEGTSNPNLYWYRQAAGRGLQLLFYSVGIGQISSEVPQNLSASRPQDRQFILSSKKLLLSDSGFYLCAWSGGTSVYNEQFFGPGTRLTVL.

The chain combines TRBV12-3 or TRBV12-4 with TRBJ1-4, with a tentative D call TRBD1 (6 bases). V was cut by 5 bases and J by 8 bases, with 21 bases left in between. The CDR3 is 16 amino acids. CDR3 amino acids: CASSLRTGNGREKLFF. The CDR3 nucleotides read TGTGCCAGCAGTCTCAGAACAGGGAACGGGAGAGAAAAACTGTTTTTT.

This clonotype came up many times. The V gene is TRBV5-1, the J gene TRBJ2-2; the D gene is possibly TRBD2 (7 bases). CDR3 length: 16 residues. V dropped 3 bases and J dropped 5 bases, with 17 bases sitting between them. Germline loops: CDR1 SGHRS, CDR2 YFSETQ. DNA of the CDR3: TGCGCCAGCAGCTGGGGGGCTAGCGGAGGAACCGGGGAGCTGTTTTTT. It codes for CASSWGASGGTGELFF.

Points on this clonotype: This may arise from a read error, as a much more abundant clone is one base away. The rearrangement joins TRBV12-3 or TRBV12-4 to TRBJ2-1; D call uncertain. The CDR3 runs to 11 residues. The CDR3 loop is CASSAANEKFF. CDR3 nucleotides: TGTGCCAGCAGTGCCGCTAATGAGAAGTTCTTC.

This rearrangement joins TRBV6-2 or TRBV6-3 to TRBJ2-1; 9 positions agree with TRBD2. The CDR3 consists of 16 residues. After removal of 5 bases from V and 0 bases from J, the junction contained 5 bases not matched to a gene. CDR1 MNHEY and CDR2 SVGEGT come from the germline V gene. As DNA, the CDR3 is TGTGCCAGCAGTGGTACTAGCGGGTTCTCCTACAATGAGCAGTTCTTC. It yields the protein CASSGTSGFSYNEQFF.

This clonotype was seen ten or more times. The chain has TRBV12-3 or TRBV12-4 and TRBJ2-7; the match to TRBD1 covers 9 bases. Germline trimming cut 5 bases from V and 2 bases from J; bases unmatched to any gene: 7. The CDR3 has 15 residues. DNA of the CDR3: TGTGCCAGCAGTCCATCACAGGGGGCCACCTACGAGCAGTACTTC. Encoded protein: CASSPSQGATYEQYF.

The CDR3 loop reads CSAPGGPIPDTQYF. Here the CDR3 DNA reads TGCAGTGCGCCTGGGGGACCCATCCCAGATACGCAGTATTTT. The V gene is TRBV20-1, the J gene TRBJ2-3; possibly TRBD1 or TRBD2 for D (5 bases each). Trimming stripped 6 bases from V and 4 bases from J, with 17 bases between. The CDR3 has 14 amino acids. The germline gives CDR1 DFQATT, CDR2 SNEGSKA (reference sequence).

This clonotype appeared many times. The chain links TRBV29-1 to TRBJ2-1; the D gene is possibly TRBD1 (6 bases). CDR1 SQVTM and CDR2 ANQGSEA come from the germline V gene. The CDR3 spans 16 residues. V lost 0 bases to trimming and J lost 3 bases, with 15 bases between them. The CDR3 coding sequence is TGCAGCGTTGAAGATCGGTCAGGGGTGGGCTACAATGAGCAGTTCTTC. Translated: CSVEDRSGVGYNEQFF.

The table lists this clonotype with many counts. The gene calls are TRBV11-2 and TRBJ2-3, with TRBD2 identical over 7 bases. The CDR3 totals 16 residues. CDR1 is SGHAT, CDR2 FQNNGV, per germline. V shed 8 bases, J shed 5 bases, and the junction held 16 bases outside the gene matches. The CDR3 is CASEARGRGWGDTQYF. As DNA, the CDR3 is TGTGCCAGCGAAGCTCGGGGGAGGGGATGGGGAGATACGCAGTATTTT.

The chain combines TRBV7-3 with TRBJ2-7, with 7 positions matching TRBD1. The germline V gene encodes CDR1 SGHTA and CDR2 FQGTGA. The V segment lost 5 bases and the J segment 2 bases; nucleotides outside the gene matches: 9. This CDR3 is 15 amino acids long. CDR3 sequence reads: CASSEQGSWPYEQYF. CDR3 nucleotides: TGTGCCAGCAGCGAACAGGGGTCTTGGCCCTACGAGCAGTACTTC. Looking up the rest from reference TRBV7-3 and TRBJ2-7 gives the full variable domain: GAGVSQTPSNKVTEKGKYVELRCDPISGHTALYWYRQSLGQGPEFLIYFQGTGAADDSGLPNDRFFAVRPEGSVSTLKIQRTERGDSAVYLCASSEQGSWPYEQYFGPGTRLTVT.

The genes are TRBV10-3 and TRBJ2-2, with a weak D call TRBD1 (6 bases). Trimming removed 2 bases at V and 5 bases at J, with 12 bases between. CDR1 ENHRY and CDR2 SYGVKD come from the germline V gene. This CDR3 region has 15 residues. DNA of the CDR3: TGTGCCATCAGTGAGGGCACAGGGCTAACCGGGGAGCTGTTTTTT. Its translation: CAISEGTGLTGELFF.

This clonotype was detected ten times or more. This rearrangement joins TRBV20-1 to TRBJ1-1; a possible D gene is TRBD1 (6 bases). V was shortened by 3 bases and J by 8 bases, with 13 bases between the two germline ends. This CDR3 has 12 amino acids. The V gene's germline CDR1 is DFQATT and CDR2 SNEGSKA (reference sequence). The CDR3 nucleotides read TGCAGTGCTAGTACAGGGAGTTTAGAAGCTTTCTTT. Protein sequence: CSASTGSLEAFF.

This sequence joins TRBV5-1 and TRBJ2-1, with 7 bases matching TRBD2. Per germline, CDR1 SGHRS and CDR2 YFSETQ. V shed 2 bases and J 2 bases; nucleotides not matched to a gene: 4. This CDR3 is built from 15 residues. As DNA, the CDR3 is TGCGCCAGCAGCTTCGGCCTAGCGGCCTACAATGAGCAGTTCTTC. Its translation: CASSFGLAAYNEQFF.

In this sample, this clonotype turned up many times. V and J are TRBV20-1 and TRBJ2-4, with D maybe TRBD1 (6 bases). This CDR3 comprises 11 residues. The V gene's germline CDR1 is DFQATT and CDR2 SNEGSKA (reference sequence). The CDR3 bases are TGCAGGACAGGAGAGGGAAACATTCAGTACTTC. Translation gives CRTGEGNIQYF.

This rearrangement joins TRBV12-3 or TRBV12-4 to TRBJ2-5; TRBD1 or TRBD2 may be the D gene (5 bases each). The CDR3 has 14 residues. Trimming cost V 9 bases and J 7 bases, with 21 bases left between them. The DNA of the CDR3 is TGTGCCAGTACCCAGGGACCCGTAGAGCTGACCCAGTACTTC. This translates into CASTQGPVELTQYF.

This clonotype has more than one count but fewer than ten. V gene TRBV6-2 or TRBV6-3 combines with J gene TRBJ2-7; weak D call: TRBD2 (6 bases). This CDR3 is built from 17 residues. The V and J ends lost 5 bases and 3 bases respectively, with 23 bases between them. Germline CDR1 and CDR2: MNHEY and SVGEGT. The CDR3 here is CASSPHGSASVYYEQYF. For the CDR3, the DNA is TGTGCCAGCAGTCCTCATGGTTCGGCTAGCGTCTACTACGAGCAGTACTTC.

This clonotype was seen a handful of times. The chain links TRBV12-3 or TRBV12-4 to TRBJ2-3; TRBD2 might be the D (6 bases). This CDR3 region has 15 residues. V lost 0 bases, J lost 6 bases, and 13 bases lay in between. The CDR3 coding sequence is TGTGCCAGCAGTTTAGCACTAGCTCAAGCGGATACGCAGTATTTT. This encodes CASSLALAQADTQYF.

This clonotype was counted between two and nine times. The chain couples TRBV7-9 to TRBJ2-7; D is possibly TRBD1 (6 bases). Germline CDR1 SEHNR, CDR2 FQNEAQ (reference sequence). Between the trimmed V and J ends, which lost 5 bases and 2 bases, there was a span of 16 bases. This CDR3 comprises 15 residues. The CDR3 loop reads CASSPPGTRTYEQYF. In DNA, the CDR3 is TGTGCCAGCAGCCCCCCCGGGACAAGAACCTACGAGCAGTACTTC.

This chain uses TRBV11-2 with TRBJ1-2; TRBD1 aligns across 8 bases. Per the germline V gene, CDR1 is SGHAT and CDR2 is FQNNGV. The CDR3 consists of 17 residues. V was pared by 2 bases and J by 7 bases, with 15 bases of the junction left unmatched. In DNA form, the CDR3 reads TGTGCCAGCAGCTTAAGCGTGGATCAGGGGGCCGCTTCTGGCTACACCTTC. This translates into CASSLSVDQGAASGYTF. Full variable domain (rest looked up from reference TRBV11-2 and TRBJ1-2): EAGVAQSPRYKIIEKRQSVAFWCNPISGHATLYWYQQILGQGPKLLIQFQNNGVVDDSQLPKDRFSAERLKGVDSTLKIQPAKLEDSAVYLCASSLSVDQGAASGYTFGSGTRLTVV.